The 15 T cell receptor beta chains given below trace back to one sample, sequenced in a study of response to subunit inactivated influenza vaccine. In TCRdb, the RT-PCR reads were re-called with MiXCR into one record per CDR3 protein. The sample has about 540,000 distinct CDR3 sequences; 20% to 25% are singletons. The sample was also linked to a second study, of T cells expressing NK-cell markers. That source notes: As the method of synthesis, 5'RACE template switching with UMIs yielded TCR beta cDNA.

The input for sequencing was CD4+ T cells sorted from PBMCs, taken 12 days after vaccination. These receptors all stem from a man aged 50 to 60 who received an inactivated influenza vaccine.

The V call is TRBV6-1, the J call TRBJ2-2; D is perhaps TRBD2 (5 bases). CDR3 length: 14 residues. Germline loops: CDR1 MNHNS, CDR2 SASEGT. Trimming removed 6 bases at V and 9 bases at J, with 17 bases between. The CDR3 loop is CASSRGLAARELFF. As DNA, the CDR3 is TGTGCCAGCAGCCGCGGACTCGCAGCCAGGGAGCTGTTTTTT.

The chain combines TRBV12-3 or TRBV12-4 with TRBJ2-3; TRBD1 matches 7 bases. This CDR3 comprises 17 residues. Trimming took 2 bases from V and 0 from J; bases not matched to a gene: 8. Here the CDR3 DNA reads TGTGCCAGCAGTTTAATGACAGGGCCGACTAGCACAGATACGCAGTATTTT. Translation gives CASSLMTGPTSTDTQYF.

V usage is TRBV2 and J usage is TRBJ2-1; D not resolved. The CDR3 length is 13 residues. V was cut by 6 bases and J by 1 base, with 7 bases left in between. Germline V lookup: CDR1 SNHLY, CDR2 FYNNEI. Here the CDR3 reads CASRQQSYNEQFF. CDR3 nucleotides: TGTGCCAGCAGACAACAGTCCTACAATGAGCAGTTCTTC.

The rearrangement uses TRBV4-1 and TRBJ2-5, with 7 positions matching TRBD1. This CDR3 spans 15 amino acids. From germline, CDR1 is MGHRA and CDR2 YSYEKL. Trimming cost V 1 base and J 3 bases; bases outside gene matches: 5. DNA of the CDR3: TGCGCCAGCAGCCAAGTACGGGACAGAAAAGAGACCCAGTACTTC. As protein: CASSQVRDRKETQYF.

The rearrangement links TRBV5-1 to TRBJ2-3; D is uncertain. Per the germline V gene, CDR1 is SGHRS and CDR2 is YFSETQ. The CDR3 is 14 amino acids. Trimming cost V 0 bases and J 2 bases, with 7 bases left between them. The CDR3 here is CASSLETLTDTQYF. CDR3 DNA sequence: TGCGCCAGCAGCTTGGAAACGCTCACAGATACGCAGTATTTT.

The J gene is TRBJ2-3, the V gene TRBV7-9; possible D gene TRBD1, 6 bases. Germline V gene data show CDR1 as SEHNR and CDR2 as FQNEAQ (reference sequence). The CDR3 length is 17 residues. V was trimmed by 1 base and J by 0 bases, leaving 14 bases between them. CDR3 sequence reads: CASSLGGQLSSTDTQYF. The CDR3 bases are TGTGCCAGCAGCTTAGGAGGACAGCTATCTAGCACAGATACGCAGTATTTT.

This clonotype turned up a few times. This chain links TRBV6-2 or TRBV6-3 with TRBJ2-3; D might be TRBD1 or TRBD2, each matching 5 bases. V shed 10 bases and J shed 0 bases, with 17 bases lying between them. Germline-derived CDR1 and CDR2 are MNHEY and SVGEGT. The CDR3 loop spans 15 amino acids. CDR3 region: CATTDQGVSTDTQYF. DNA for the CDR3: TGTGCCACCACGGACCAGGGAGTAAGCACAGATACGCAGTATTTT.

This clonotype has just a few counts. In nucleotides, the CDR3 is TGTGCCAGCAGCTTACGGATTAAAATCACCGGGGAGCTGTTTTTT. Its translation is CASSLRIKITGELFF. J is TRBJ2-2 and V is TRBV7-8; D not resolved. This CDR3 is 15 amino acids long. Germline CDR1 is SGHVS and CDR2 is FQNEAQ. Trimming took off 2 bases at V and 4 bases at J, with 11 bases between the two ends.

The chain joins TRBV4-3 to TRBJ2-5, with 9 bases that match TRBD1. With 5 bases clipped from V and 7 bases from J, the junction kept 8 bases outside the gene matches. Germline V gene data show CDR1 as LGHNA and CDR2 as YSLEER. The length of the CDR3 is 14 residues. The CDR3 DNA is TGCGCCAGCAGCGAAGGACAGGGGCACGGGACCCAGTACTTC. Amino acids: CASSEGQGHGTQYF.

The chain carries TRBV3-1 and TRBJ2-3, with D unresolved. V dropped 0 bases and J dropped 8 bases, with 0 bases sitting between them. The germline CDR1 and CDR2 sequences are LGHDT and YNNKEL (reference sequence). The CDR3 is 10 residues long. This CDR3 reads CASSQDTQYF. The CDR3 DNA follows: TGTGCCAGCAGCCAAGATACGCAGTATTTT.

The rearrangement links TRBV12-3 or TRBV12-4 to TRBJ1-1, with D unresolved. V was cut by 5 bases and J by 10 bases, with 11 bases left in between. CDR3 size: 11 residues. CDR3 DNA sequence: TGTGCCAGCAGTCTAGGCAGTAGAGCTTTCTTT. Amino acids: CASSLGSRAFF.

The CDR3 DNA follows: TGTGCCAGCAGCGTAGGGGCACTGAACACCGGGGAGCTGTTTTTT. Encoded protein: CASSVGALNTGELFF. The V call is TRBV9, the J call TRBJ2-2; D gene uncertain. The V and J ends lost 0 bases and 1 base respectively, with 7 bases between them. This CDR3 contains 15 residues. Germline-derived CDR1 and CDR2 are SGDLS and YYNGEE.

The table lists this clonotype with a few counts. The chain couples TRBV28 to TRBJ2-3; 8 nucleotides agree with TRBD2. The CDR3 loop spans 15 amino acids. After removal of 7 bases from V and 1 base from J, the junction contained 7 bases not matched to a gene. Germline loops: CDR1 MDHEN, CDR2 SYDVKM. The CDR3 DNA follows: TGTGCCAGCAAGAGGCCAGCGGGAGGCACAGATACGCAGTATTTT. It yields the protein CASKRPAGGTDTQYF. Variable domain in full (rest from reference TRBV28 and TRBJ2-3): DVKVTQSSRYLVKRTGEKVFLECVQDMDHENMFWYRQDPGLGLRLIYFSYDVKMKEKGDIPEGYSVSREKKERFSLILESASTNQTSMYLCASKRPAGGTDTQYFGPGTRLTVL.

This clonotype appeared many times. The chain is built from TRBV20-1 and TRBJ2-3; 13 bases agree with TRBD2. V was pared by 5 bases and J by 5 bases, with 4 bases of the junction left unmatched. This CDR3 comprises 14 residues. CDR1 and CDR2 from the germline V gene are DFQATT and SNEGSKA (reference sequence). The CDR3 here is CSASGLAGLDTQYF. DNA for the CDR3: TGCAGTGCTTCGGGACTAGCGGGATTAGATACGCAGTATTTT.

The chain links TRBV6-5 to TRBJ2-7; 7 bases match TRBD2. Germline CDR1 is MNHEY and CDR2 is SVGAGI. This CDR3 spans 15 amino acids. Trimming cost V 5 bases and J 1 base; bases outside gene matches: 8. The CDR3 nucleotides are TGTGCCAGCAGTATAGGTCGAGCGGGGTCCTACGAGCAGTACTTC. It is translated as CASSIGRAGSYEQYF.